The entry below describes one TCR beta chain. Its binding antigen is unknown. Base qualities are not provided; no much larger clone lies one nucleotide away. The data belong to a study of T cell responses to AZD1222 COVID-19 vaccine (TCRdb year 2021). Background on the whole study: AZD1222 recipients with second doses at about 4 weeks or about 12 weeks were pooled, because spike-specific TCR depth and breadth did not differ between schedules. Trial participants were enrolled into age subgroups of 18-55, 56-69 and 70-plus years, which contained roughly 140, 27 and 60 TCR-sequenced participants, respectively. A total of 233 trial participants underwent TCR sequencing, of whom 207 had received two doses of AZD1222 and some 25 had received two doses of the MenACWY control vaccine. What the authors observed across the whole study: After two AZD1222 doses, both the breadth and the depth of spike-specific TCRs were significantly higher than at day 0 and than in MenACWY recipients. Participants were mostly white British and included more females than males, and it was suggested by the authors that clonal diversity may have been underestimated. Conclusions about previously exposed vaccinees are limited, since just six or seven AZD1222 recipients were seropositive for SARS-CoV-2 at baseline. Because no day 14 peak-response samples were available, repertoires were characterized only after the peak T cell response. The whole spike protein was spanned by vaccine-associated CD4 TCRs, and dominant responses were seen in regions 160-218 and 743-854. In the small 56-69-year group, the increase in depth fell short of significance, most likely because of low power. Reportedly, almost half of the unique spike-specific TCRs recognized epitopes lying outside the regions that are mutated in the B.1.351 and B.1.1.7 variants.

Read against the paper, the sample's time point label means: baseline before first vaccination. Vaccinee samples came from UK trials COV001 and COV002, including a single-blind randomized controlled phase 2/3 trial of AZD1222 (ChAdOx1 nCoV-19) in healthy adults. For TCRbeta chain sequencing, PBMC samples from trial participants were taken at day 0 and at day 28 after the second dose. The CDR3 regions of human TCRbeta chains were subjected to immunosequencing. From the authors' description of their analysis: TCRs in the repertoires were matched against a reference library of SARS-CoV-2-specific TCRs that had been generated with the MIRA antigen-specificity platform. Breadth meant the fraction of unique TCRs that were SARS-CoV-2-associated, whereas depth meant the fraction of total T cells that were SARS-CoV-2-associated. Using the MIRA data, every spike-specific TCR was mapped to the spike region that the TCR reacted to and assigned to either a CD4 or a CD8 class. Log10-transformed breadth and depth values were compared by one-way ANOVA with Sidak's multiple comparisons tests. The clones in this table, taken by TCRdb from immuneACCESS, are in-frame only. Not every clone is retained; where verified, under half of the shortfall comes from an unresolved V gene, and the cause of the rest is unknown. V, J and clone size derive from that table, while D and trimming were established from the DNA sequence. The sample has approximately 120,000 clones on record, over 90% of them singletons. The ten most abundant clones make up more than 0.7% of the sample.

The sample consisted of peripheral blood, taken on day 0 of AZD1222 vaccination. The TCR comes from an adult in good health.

The nucleotide sequence reads as follows: TGTGCCAGCAGCCAAGATTGGGAGGGGAACACTGAAGCTTTCTTT. It encodes CASSQDWEGNTEAFF. This chain is built from TRBV4-2 and TRBJ1-1; a confident D gene designation cannot be given. At the junction V is shortened by 0 bases and J by 1 base, with 9 bases in between. Taken from the germline V gene, the CDR1 and CDR2 loops are LGHNA and YNFKEQ. The CDR3 covers 15 residues, taking in both the cysteine and the phenylalanine. The retained sequence is limited to the CDR3, 45 bases, with the frame set at the first base.